This TCR beta chain was recovered during a study of blood T cell repertoires in COVID-19. Study-level information: The study drew acute and convalescent COVID-19 samples from the United States, Italy and Spain.

The protocol was immunoSEQ multiplex PCR, while the TCRdb copy is restricted to in-frame clones and leaves out a portion. The table includes 430,000 or so clones, 88% detected once. Germline V gene lookup returns CDR1 MDHEN and CDR2 SYDVKM. V gave up 6 bases and J gave up 11 bases, with 16 bases separating them. The CDR3 runs to 12 residues. In terms of age and location, participants ranged from about 18 to 95 years and lived in about two dozen US areas. Each exposed participant met a COVID-19 case in the 2 weeks preceding study entry. This receptor was obtained from a woman younger than 35 who had been exposed to COVID-19. The chain has TRBV28 and TRBJ1-1, with D hard to call. The sample comprised PBMCs or T cells enriched from blood (not recorded which). CDR3 region: CASRSVEPGAFF. The CDR3 DNA sequence: TGTGCCAGCAGGTCTGTCGAACCGGGGGCTTTCTTT.